What follows are 23 T cell receptor beta chains derived from one specimen sequenced in a study of cytomegalovirus exposure and HLA in healthy donors. The PCR was carried out with 60 Vbeta primers and 13 Jbeta primers. TCRdb's copy holds only in-frame clones and misses some; the assay was immunoSEQ multiplex PCR. The sample records roughly 120,000 clones, 82% being singletons. The sequencing sample was made of PBMCs. The receptors come from a woman younger than 35 in good health and CMV-seronegative.

V and J are TRBV5-6 and TRBJ2-1; perhaps TRBD2 as D (6 bases). Trimming stripped 4 bases from V and 7 bases from J, with 18 bases between. CDR1 SGHDT and CDR2 YYEEEE come from the germline V gene. The CDR3 sequence is 15 residues long. The CDR3 coding sequence is TGTGCCAGCAGCAGCAGCGGGTCCGGAATGAATGAGCAGTTCTTC. It yields the protein CASSSSGSGMNEQFF.

This clone showed up many times. This sequence joins TRBV6-1 and TRBJ2-6, with D hard to call. CDR1 is MNHNS and CDR2 is SASEGT in the germline V gene. V was cut by 3 bases and J by 0 bases, with 3 bases left in between. The CDR3 runs to 14 residues. CDR3 region: CASSDNSGANVLTF. CDR3 DNA: TGTGCCAGCAGTGACAACTCTGGGGCCAACGTCCTGACTTTC.

DNA of the CDR3: TGTGCCAGCAGCTCGGGACAGATGCACACAGATACGCAGTATTTT. It specifies CASSSGQMHTDTQYF. The chain carries TRBV11-3 and TRBJ2-3, with 7 bases aligning to TRBD1. The CDR3 extends over 15 amino acids. V was clipped by 4 bases and J by 2 bases; unmatched bases: 6. Germline V CDR1 and CDR2: SGHNT, YENEEA.

This clone was seen a few times. The chain has TRBV6-1 and TRBJ2-7; tentative D call: TRBD1 (5 bases). Germline V gene lookup returns CDR1 MNHNS and CDR2 SASEGT. V lost 7 bases and J lost 6, with 19 bases in between. The CDR3 consists of 14 residues. The CDR3 loop reads CASKSGAPWAEQYF. The CDR3 DNA sequence: TGTGCCAGCAAGTCTGGGGCGCCCTGGGCCGAGCAGTACTTC.

The V call is TRBV29-1, the J call TRBJ1-2, with 9 bases that match TRBD1. CDR3 size: 13 residues. Trimming cost V 4 bases and J 7 bases; bases outside gene matches: 7. Germline V gives CDR1 SQVTM, CDR2 ANQGSEA. CDR3 loop: CSVVVGQGTGYTF. DNA of the CDR3: TGCAGCGTTGTGGTAGGACAGGGGACTGGCTACACCTTC.

This chain joins TRBV6-6 and TRBJ1-2, with TRBD1 identical over 8 bases. Unmatched junction bases numbered 15, after V lost 7 bases and J lost 5 bases. Germline CDR1 MNHNY, CDR2 SVGAGI (reference sequence). CDR3 length: 16 residues. This CDR3 is CASTPRTGNVGYGYTF. Here the CDR3 DNA reads TGTGCCAGCACTCCCCGGACAGGGAACGTAGGGTATGGCTACACCTTC.

The chain links TRBV7-2 to TRBJ2-7; 7 nucleotides match TRBD2. CDR3 length equals 14 residues. Germline V gene sequence: CDR1 SGHTA, CDR2 FQGNSA. V gave up 4 bases and J gave up 4 bases; unmatched junction bases: 7. CDR3 DNA sequence: TGTGCCAGCAGCTCCCTAGGGAGGGCTTACGAGCAGTACTTC. Encoded protein: CASSSLGRAYEQYF. The variable domain in full, completed from reference TRBV7-2 and TRBJ2-7, reads GAGVSQSPSNKVTEKGKDVELRCDPISGHTALYWYRQSLGQGLEFLIYFQGNSAPDKSGLPSDRFSAERTGGSVSTLTIQRTQQEDSAVYLCASSSLGRAYEQYFGPGTRLTVT.

The chain uses TRBV9 and TRBJ2-7, with 7 bases lining up with TRBD1. The CDR3 totals 13 residues. Germline trimming cut 0 bases from V and 7 bases from J; bases unmatched to any gene: 4. Germline CDR1 SGDLS, CDR2 YYNGEE. CDR3 sequence (DNA): TGTGCCAGCAGCGTAGATGCAGGGGGAGAGCAGTACTTC. It translates to CASSVDAGGEQYF.

The rearrangement links TRBV6-6 to TRBJ1-5; 8 positions agree with TRBD1. The CDR3 totals 16 residues. With V trimmed by 6 bases and J by 4 bases, 11 bases remained unmatched. Germline CDR1 MNHNY, CDR2 SVGAGI (reference sequence). In nucleotides, the CDR3 is TGTGCCAGCAGGGAGCGACAGGGGAGGCGGAATCAGCCCCAGCATTTT. This codes for CASRERQGRRNQPQHF.

The chain uses TRBV6-1 and TRBJ1-5; 7 bases are a match to TRBD1. CDR3 length: 16 amino acids. Trimming at V came to 2 bases and at J to 2 bases, leaving 6 bases not matched to a gene. Germline V gene sequence: CDR1 MNHNS, CDR2 SASEGT. The CDR3 here is CASSEKQGRGNQPQHF. CDR3 nucleotide sequence: TGTGCCAGCAGTGAAAAACAGGGGAGAGGCAATCAGCCCCAGCATTTT.

This chain links TRBV6-5 with TRBJ2-7, with TRBD1 matching 7 bases. The V gene's germline CDR1 is MNHEY and CDR2 SVGAGI. This CDR3 comprises 16 residues. The J segment lost 4 bases and the V segment lost 4 bases, leaving 13 bases of the junction unmatched. DNA of the CDR3: TGTGCCAGCAGTTCGACCCCCCCGGGACAGAGTTACGAGCAGTACTTC. Translating gives CASSSTPPGQSYEQYF.

The V and J genes are TRBV7-2 and TRBJ1-2, with TRBD1 matching 7 bases. The V gene end was trimmed by 7 bases and the J gene end by 4 bases; junction bases not matched to a gene: 6. Germline CDR1 and CDR2: SGHTA and FQGNSA. CDR3 length: 13 amino acids. This chain's CDR3 is CASNIDRVYGYTF. For the CDR3, the DNA is TGTGCCAGCAACATAGACAGGGTCTATGGCTACACCTTC.

This chain joins TRBV6-1 and TRBJ1-4; possible D gene TRBD1, 5 bases. CDR1 and CDR2 from the germline V gene are MNHNS and SASEGT. This CDR3 has 16 amino acids. V lost 1 base, J lost 0 bases, and 9 bases lay in between. The CDR3 region is CASSEGGGTTNEKLFF. The CDR3 DNA reads as TGTGCCAGCAGTGAAGGGGGGGGGACAACTAATGAAAAACTGTTTTTT.

The V call is TRBV5-5, the J call TRBJ1-5; D is undetermined. V lost 0 bases and J lost 7, with 11 bases in between. Germline CDR1 SGHKS, CDR2 YYEKEE (reference sequence). The CDR3 runs 14 residues. The CDR3 sequence is CASSLVTVQQPQHF. The CDR3 region has the DNA TGTGCCAGCAGCTTGGTCACAGTTCAACAGCCCCAGCATTTT.

The chain combines TRBV4-1 with TRBJ1-2, with D possibly matching TRBD1 (6 bases). The CDR3 loop spans 15 amino acids. Trimming shortened V by 1 base and J by 4 bases, and 13 bases separated the two germline ends. CDR1 MGHRA and CDR2 YSYEKL come from the germline V gene. The CDR3 is CASSQVWQGSYGYTF. CDR3 in DNA: TGCGCCAGCAGCCAAGTTTGGCAGGGGTCCTATGGCTACACCTTC.

This clone has more than one count but fewer than ten. The chain employs TRBV5-1 and TRBJ2-7, with D tentatively TRBD2 (6 bases). Germline CDR1 is SGHRS and CDR2 is YFSETQ. V lost 0 bases to trimming and J lost 0 bases, with 7 bases between them. This CDR3 spans 14 amino acids. CDR3 nucleotide sequence: TGCGCCAGCAGCTTGGACGGGAGCTCCTACGAGCAGTACTTC. Translation: CASSLDGSSYEQYF.

The V call is TRBV6-6, the J call TRBJ2-7, with D possibly being TRBD1 (6 bases). Per germline, CDR1 MNHNY and CDR2 SVGAGI (reference sequence). Deletions cut 2 bases from V and 6 bases from J, with 11 bases between. CDR3 length: 13 residues. The DNA of the CDR3 is TGTGCCAGCAGTTACCAGGGGAAGGGCGAGCAGTACTTC. It is translated as CASSYQGKGEQYF.

The rearrangement joins TRBV28 to TRBJ1-5; D unresolved. Trimming cost V 4 bases and J 2 bases, with 9 bases left between them. This CDR3 contains 14 residues. CDR1 and CDR2 from the germline V gene are MDHEN and SYDVKM. Here the CDR3 reads CASSSHGGNQPQHF. CDR3 sequence (DNA): TGTGCCAGCAGTTCCCACGGGGGCAATCAGCCCCAGCATTTT.

The chain recombines TRBV4-2 with TRBJ1-2, with D possibly TRBD1 on 6 matching bases. CDR1 LGHNA and CDR2 YNFKEQ come from the germline V gene. The CDR3 length is 15 residues. V was shortened by 5 bases and J by 2 bases, with 15 bases between the two germline ends. CDR3 sequence: CASSEGGGMNYGYTF. For the CDR3, the DNA is TGTGCCAGCAGCGAAGGGGGAGGGATGAACTATGGCTACACCTTC.

As to this clone: The same CDR3 is also encoded by other DNA sequences in this sample. V gene TRBV11-2 combines with J gene TRBJ1-1; D unclear. CDR3 size: 13 residues. Germline V gives CDR1 SGHAT, CDR2 FQNNGV. Trimming pared 0 bases from V and 10 bases from J, leaving 12 bases between. DNA of the CDR3: TGTGCCAGCAGCTTAGAGCGCTCGCGGGGAGCTTTCTTT. Protein: CASSLERSRGAFF.

The sample holds one count of this clone. This chain connects TRBV5-1 to TRBJ2-1; 8 nucleotides match TRBD1. The CDR3 is 19 amino acids. V trimming: 4 bases; J trimming: 0 bases; junction bases outside the gene matches: 15. Germline lookup yields CDR1 SGHRS and CDR2 YFSETQ. The CDR3: CASSGWDRNTRSSYNEQFF. The CDR3 DNA reads TGCGCCAGCAGCGGATGGGACAGGAACACCAGGAGCTCCTACAATGAGCAGTTCTTC.

The V call is TRBV9, the J call TRBJ2-5; a possible D gene is TRBD2 (7 bases). Germline V lookup: CDR1 SGDLS, CDR2 YYNGEE. The V gene lost 0 bases and the J gene lost 5 bases, with 14 bases spanning the gap. The CDR3 runs to 15 residues. CDR3: CASSVAGGILETQYF. In DNA form, the CDR3 reads TGTGCCAGCAGCGTAGCGGGGGGCATATTGGAGACCCAGTACTTC. Together with reference TRBV9 and TRBJ2-5, the CDR3 gives the full variable domain: DSGVTQTPKHLITATGQRVTLRCSPRSGDLSVYWYQQSLDQGLQFLIQYYNGEERAKGNILERFSAQQFPDLHSELNLSSLELGDSALYFCASSVAGGILETQYFGPGTRLLVL.

The chain couples TRBV2 to TRBJ1-1, with D maybe TRBD1 (5 bases). CDR1 and CDR2 (germline): SNHLY, FYNNEI. V lost 7 bases to trimming and J lost 8 bases, with 14 bases between them. The CDR3 consists of 12 residues. The CDR3 nucleotides are TGTGCCAGCACGGGGGACTTCAACGAAGCTTTCTTT. It translates to CASTGDFNEAFF.